This T cell receptor (beta chain) was found in a study of T cell repertoires in cytomegalovirus infection. Germline V gene sequence: CDR1 SGHTA, CDR2 FQGNSA. The length of the CDR3 is 12 residues. The germline V and J ends were trimmed by 9 bases and 6 bases, with 11 bases remaining between them. General study findings and limits: HLA-C-restricted CMV-specific TCR beta clonotypes were dominant in the ex vivo response.

TCRdb reanalysed the reads using MiXCR and keeps one entry per CDR3 protein. The sample records hundreds of thousands of distinct CDR3 sequences, less than 25% being singletons. This clonotype was detected ten times or more. What it recognizes is unknown. The TCR originated in a human donor in good health (CMV status not recorded). Some clones in this sample may be carry-over from other donors' samples. The sequenced sample consisted of CD8+ T cells from PBMCs. The V and J genes are TRBV7-2 and TRBJ1-4, with unresolved D. CDR3: CASRGGDEKLFF. The CDR3 nucleotides are TGTGCCAGTAGAGGAGGTGATGAAAAACTGTTTTTT.